This T cell receptor (beta chain) came from a study of blood T cell repertoires in COVID-19. As for the study in general: Sample material is recorded as cDNA or gDNA derived from T cells, B-cell-depleted T cells, or PBMCs.

Trimming pared 1 base from V and 7 bases from J, leaving 16 bases between. The CDR3 loop spans 15 amino acids. CDR1 is MGHDK and CDR2 is SYGVNS in the germline V gene. This clone showed up just a few times. In the study's own analysis: Nucleated cell counts were estimated from reference gene primer amplification. Only in-frame clones appear in the TCRdb table, and some are missing; sequencing was by immunoSEQ multiplex PCR. V and J calls and clone size are copied from that table; D and trimming were computed from the DNA. The data hold over 200,000 clones, with more than 75% observed a single time. This clonotype was obtained from a man older than 75 with acute or convalescent COVID-19. V and J are TRBV25-1 and TRBJ1-2, with D possibly TRBD1 on 5 matching bases. The sequencing input was peripheral blood. CDR3 region: CASSESKGWRIGYTF. CDR3 nucleotides: TGTGCCAGCAGTGAATCTAAGGGGTGGAGAATTGGCTACACCTTC.